The source of this T cell receptor (beta chain) is a study of Ad26.COV2.S vaccination and SARS-CoV-2 variants. Study summary: Once, or twice with 56 days between doses, Ad26.COV2.S was given intramuscularly. Whole-study findings and limits: Vaccine recipients surpassed placebo recipients in spike-specific TCR breadth.

The CDR3 extends over 12 amino acids. The V gene end was trimmed by 5 bases and the J gene end by 5 bases; junction bases not matched to a gene: 1. Germline CDR1 and CDR2: SGHDT and YYEEEE. Described treatment: some 20 received Ad26.COV2.S at low or high dose, single or two shots; roughly five received placebo; per-sample allocation not given. Sample collection was performed on day 63 after the first vaccine or placebo injection. Some clones are missing from TCRdb's copy, which holds only in-frame ones; the method was immunoSEQ multiplex PCR. The repertoire holds about 410,000 clones, with less than 90% as singletons. In regard to this clone: No antigen is known for it.

The receptor was isolated from a person between 18 and 65 years old who received the Ad26.COV2.S COVID-19 vaccine or a placebo. The chain joins TRBV5-6 to TRBJ1-1; 9 bases agree with TRBD1. The material sequenced was peripheral blood, taken in a trial of Ad26.COV2.S vaccine versus placebo. In DNA form, the CDR3 reads TGTGCCAGCAGGACAGGGGGTACTGAAGCTTTCTTT. Translation gives CASRTGGTEAFF.